What follows are 8 T cell receptor beta chains derived from one specimen sequenced in a study of blood T cell repertoires in COVID-19. Libraries were prepared by immunoSEQ multiplex PCR; TCRdb keeps only in-frame clonotypes and omits some of them. Of 85,000 to 130,000 clones in the sample, 65% to 75% are singletons; the top ten hold approximately 0.88%. The sequenced sample consisted of peripheral blood. These receptors were taken from a human donor with acute or convalescent COVID-19. The donor label of this sample is uncertain.

This clone was seen only once. The chain combines TRBV6-6 with TRBJ1-2, with TRBD1 matching over 8 bases. J gave up 4 bases and V 6 bases, and 10 bases lay outside the gene matches. This CDR3 spans 15 amino acids. CDR1 is MNHNY, CDR2 SVGAGI, per germline (reference sequence). For the CDR3, the DNA is TGTGCCAGCAGCTCCGTTGGGACAGGCACCTATGGCTACACCTTC. Protein: CASSSVGTGTYGYTF.

This clone turned up a few times. This chain links TRBV2 with TRBJ2-3; TRBD1 agrees at 7 bases. Germline CDR1 and CDR2: SNHLY and FYNNEI. V shed 8 bases, J shed 0 bases, and the junction held 8 bases outside the gene matches. The CDR3 covers 15 residues. CDR3 sequence reads: CASGKGGASTDTQYF. In DNA, the CDR3 is TGTGCCAGCGGTAAAGGGGGCGCGAGCACAGATACGCAGTATTTT.

The V gene is TRBV4-2, the J gene TRBJ1-1; TRBD1 might be the D (5 bases). The CDR3 runs 15 residues. Germline loops: CDR1 LGHNA, CDR2 YNFKEQ. V was trimmed by 1 base and J by 2 bases, leaving 11 bases between them. The DNA for the CDR3 is TGTGCCAGCAGCCAAGGCCGGGGGGGAAACACTGAAGCTTTCTTT. It encodes CASSQGRGGNTEAFF.

V and J are TRBV7-3 and TRBJ2-1, with 11 bases identical to TRBD2. This CDR3 spans 14 amino acids. CDR1 and CDR2 from the germline V gene are SGHTA and FQGTGA. Germline trimming cut 5 bases from V and 5 bases from J; bases unmatched to any gene: 2. This CDR3 reads CASSAGLADNEQFF. The CDR3 nucleotides read TGTGCCAGCAGCGCGGGACTAGCGGACAATGAGCAGTTCTTC.

This clone was counted a single time. The genes are TRBV21-1 and TRBJ2-3; the table assigns TRBD1, which was not confirmed against the DNA. TRBV21-1 is termed a pseudogene. The CDR3 has 10 residues. The CDR3 DNA sequence: TGTGCCAGCAGCAAGGCTACGCAGTATTTT. This sequence encodes CASSKATQYF.

This clone was seen only a few times. The chain employs TRBV7-3 and TRBJ2-7; 7 positions match TRBD1. The CDR3 sequence is 13 residues long. Germline V gene lookup returns CDR1 SGHTA and CDR2 FQGTGA. V was clipped by 5 bases and J by 4 bases; unmatched bases: 5. Here the CDR3 DNA reads TGTGCCAGCAGCCCCGGGACAGAGTACGAGCAGTACTTC. This codes for CASSPGTEYEQYF.

In this sample, this clone turned up a few times. The rearrangement links TRBV4-1 to TRBJ2-2; TRBD2 is a possible D gene (5 bases). The CDR3 sequence is 16 residues long. Germline CDR1 and CDR2: MGHRA and YSYEKL. Trimming took 0 bases from V and 7 from J, leaving 15 bases between them. CDR3 amino acids: CASSQENMRVIGELFF. CDR3 coding DNA: TGCGCCAGCAGCCAAGAAAATATGAGGGTTATCGGGGAGCTGTTTTTT.

The V and J genes are TRBV11-2 and TRBJ2-3; TRBD2 matches at 7 bases. The junction had 10 bases not matched to a gene; V was cut back by 2 bases and J by 5 bases. The CDR3 has 16 amino acids. Germline CDR1 and CDR2: SGHAT and FQNNGV. The CDR3 reads CASSLRPSGAGDTQYF. The DNA for the CDR3 is TGTGCCAGCAGCTTAAGGCCCAGCGGGGCGGGAGATACGCAGTATTTT.